Included here is one T cell receptor (beta chain) sequence, with context. The data derive from a study of blood T cells in healthy people across ages. At least 5 micrograms of total RNA were extracted per sample. Sample-barcoded 5' priming and a J-beta primer mix drove a second PCR of roughly 6 to 12 cycles. The authors tagged each cDNA molecule using a template-switch adaptor with 12 random nucleotides. TCRdb re-derived calls from the 5' RACE reads in MiXCR, one entry per CDR3 protein. The repertoire has approximately 800,000 distinct CDR3 sequences, around half of them found once; the top ten carry about 42%. Input material: blood. This receptor was identified in an elderly man in good health.

CDR3 region: CASSRRTGVFSYEQYF. CDR3 DNA: TGCGCCAGCAGCAGACGGACAGGGGTTTTCTCCTACGAGCAGTACTTC. J is TRBJ2-7 and V is TRBV5-1; 9 bases align to TRBD1. V lost 4 bases to trimming and J lost 0 bases; unmatched junction nucleotides: 8. The CDR3 is made up of 16 amino acids. The germline V gene has CDR1 SGHRS and CDR2 YFSETQ.